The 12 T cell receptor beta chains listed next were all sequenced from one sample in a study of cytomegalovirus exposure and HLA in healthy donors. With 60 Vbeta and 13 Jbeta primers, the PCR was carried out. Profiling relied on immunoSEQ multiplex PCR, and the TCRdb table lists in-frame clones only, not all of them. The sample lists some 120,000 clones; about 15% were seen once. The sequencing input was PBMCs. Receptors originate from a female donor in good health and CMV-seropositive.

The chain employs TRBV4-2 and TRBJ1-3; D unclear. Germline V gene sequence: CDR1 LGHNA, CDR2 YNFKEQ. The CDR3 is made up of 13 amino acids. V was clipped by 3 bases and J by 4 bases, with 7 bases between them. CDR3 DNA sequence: TGTGCCAGCAGCCAGGGCCGAGGAAACACCATATATTTT. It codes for CASSQGRGNTIYF.

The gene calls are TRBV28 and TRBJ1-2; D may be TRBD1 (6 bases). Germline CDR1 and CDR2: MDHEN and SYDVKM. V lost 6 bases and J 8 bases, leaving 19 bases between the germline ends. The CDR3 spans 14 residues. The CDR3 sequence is CASSIPGAHSGYTF. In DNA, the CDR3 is TGTGCCAGCAGCATCCCAGGGGCGCATTCCGGCTACACCTTC.

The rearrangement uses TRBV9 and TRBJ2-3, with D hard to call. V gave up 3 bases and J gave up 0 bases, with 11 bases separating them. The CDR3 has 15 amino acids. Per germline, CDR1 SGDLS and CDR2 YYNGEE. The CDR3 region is CASSAGYGSTDTQYF. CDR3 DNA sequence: TGTGCCAGCAGCGCAGGCTATGGGAGCACAGATACGCAGTATTTT.

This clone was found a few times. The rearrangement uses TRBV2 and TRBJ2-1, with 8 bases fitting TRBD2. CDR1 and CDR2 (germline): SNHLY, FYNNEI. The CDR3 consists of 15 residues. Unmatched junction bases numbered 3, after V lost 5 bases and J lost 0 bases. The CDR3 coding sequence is TGTGCCAGCAGTCCCGGGACTAGCTCCTACAATGAGCAGTTCTTC. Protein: CASSPGTSSYNEQFF.

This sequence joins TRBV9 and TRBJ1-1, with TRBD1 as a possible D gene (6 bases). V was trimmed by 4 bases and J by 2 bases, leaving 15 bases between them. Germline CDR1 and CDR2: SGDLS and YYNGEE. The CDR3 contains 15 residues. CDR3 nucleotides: TGTGCCAGCAGCCCCTACCCACAGGGCAACACTGAAGCTTTCTTT. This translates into CASSPYPQGNTEAFF. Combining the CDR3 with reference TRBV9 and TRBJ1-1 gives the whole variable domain DSGVTQTPKHLITATGQRVTLRCSPRSGDLSVYWYQQSLDQGLQFLIQYYNGEERAKGNILERFSAQQFPDLHSELNLSSLELGDSALYFCASSPYPQGNTEAFFGQGTRLTVV.

Written as DNA, the CDR3 is TGCGCCAGCAGCTCCCTTGGGCCACCACGTACAGATACGCAGTATTTT. Translation gives CASSSLGPPRTDTQYF. The rearrangement joins TRBV5-1 to TRBJ2-3, with D unclear. The CDR3 extends over 16 amino acids. Between the trimmed V and J ends, which lost 3 bases and 3 bases, there was a span of 17 bases. Germline CDR1 SGHRS, CDR2 YFSETQ.

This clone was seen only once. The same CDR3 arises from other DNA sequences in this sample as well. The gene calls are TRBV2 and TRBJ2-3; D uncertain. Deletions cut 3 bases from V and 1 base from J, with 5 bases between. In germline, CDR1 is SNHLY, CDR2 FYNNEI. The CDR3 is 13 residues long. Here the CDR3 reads CASSDAGTDTQYF. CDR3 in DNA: TGTGCCAGCAGTGATGCGGGCACAGATACGCAGTATTTT.

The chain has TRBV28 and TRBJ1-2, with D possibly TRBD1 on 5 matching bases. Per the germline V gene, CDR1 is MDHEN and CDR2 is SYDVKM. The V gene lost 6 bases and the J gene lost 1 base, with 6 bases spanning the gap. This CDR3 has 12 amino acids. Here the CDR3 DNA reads TGTGCCAGCAGGGACATTAACTATGGCTACACCTTC. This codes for CASRDINYGYTF.

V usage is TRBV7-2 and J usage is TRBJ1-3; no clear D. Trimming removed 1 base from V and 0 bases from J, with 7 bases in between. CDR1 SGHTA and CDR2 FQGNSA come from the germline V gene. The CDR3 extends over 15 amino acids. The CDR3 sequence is CASSLDRSSGNTIYF. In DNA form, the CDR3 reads TGTGCCAGCAGCTTAGACAGAAGCTCTGGAAACACCATATATTTT.

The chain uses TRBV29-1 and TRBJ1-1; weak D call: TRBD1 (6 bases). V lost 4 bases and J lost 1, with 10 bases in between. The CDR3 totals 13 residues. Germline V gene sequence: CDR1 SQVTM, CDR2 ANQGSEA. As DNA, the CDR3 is TGCAGCGTTGTTCAGGGACAGAACACTGAAGCTTTCTTT. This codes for CSVVQGQNTEAFF.

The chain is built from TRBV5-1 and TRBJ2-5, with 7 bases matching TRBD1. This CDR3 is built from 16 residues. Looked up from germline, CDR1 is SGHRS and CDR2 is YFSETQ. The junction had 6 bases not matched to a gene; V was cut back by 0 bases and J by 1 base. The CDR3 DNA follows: TGCGCCAGCAGCTTGGAAGGGGGCCGGACCCAAGAGACCCAGTACTTC. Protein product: CASSLEGGRTQETQYF.

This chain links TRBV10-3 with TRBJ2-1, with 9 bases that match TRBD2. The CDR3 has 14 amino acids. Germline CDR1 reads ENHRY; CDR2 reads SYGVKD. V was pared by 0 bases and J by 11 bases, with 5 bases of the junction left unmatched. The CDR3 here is CAISESSLAGKQFF. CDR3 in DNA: TGTGCCATCAGTGAGTCCTCCCTAGCGGGGAAGCAGTTCTTC.